This T cell receptor beta chain was captured by sequencing in a study of cytomegalovirus exposure and HLA in healthy donors. Study information: About 85 million unique TCR sequences came from HLA-typed donors in an early release.

The V segment lost 2 bases and the J segment 0 bases; nucleotides outside the gene matches: 4. Germline CDR1 SGHRS, CDR2 YFSETQ. The CDR3 extends over 15 amino acids. The PCR used 60 Vbeta and 13 Jbeta primers. Assay used: immunoSEQ multiplex PCR; TCRdb lists only in-frame clones, some missing. The profile shows about 140,000 clones, 80% of them singletons. Concerning this clone itself: Its specificity is unknown.

General observations from the study: Association of 17,000 or so TCR beta sequences with HLA alleles was found at 0.05 false discovery rate in a later analysis. It was taken for granted in presence/absence analyses that sequencing depth across donors was roughly uniform. In a later analysis, DRB1 alleles had the most associated TCRs; HLA-C alleles the fewest.

What was sequenced was PBMCs. The chain carries TRBV5-1 and TRBJ2-5, with 7 positions matching TRBD2. This TCR was sampled from a man under 40 in good health and CMV-seronegative. The CDR3 DNA sequence: TGCGCCAGCAGCTTAGCCAGCGGGGACCAAGAGACCCAGTACTTC. It yields the protein CASSLASGDQETQYF.